What follows are 4 T cell receptor beta chains derived from one specimen sequenced in a study of blood T cells in healthy people across ages. Together with a sample-barcoded 5' primer, a J-beta primer mix was included in a second PCR lasting about 6 to 11 cycles. TCRdb re-derived calls from the 5' RACE reads in MiXCR, one entry per CDR3 protein. The table has about 670,000 distinct CDR3 sequences, around 43% seen once. Sequenced input: blood. The receptors shown here come from a man at least 80 years old in good health.

The V call is TRBV20-1, the J call TRBJ2-1; 7 nucleotides align to TRBD2. The CDR3 is 16 amino acids. The V segment lost 4 bases and the J segment 6 bases; nucleotides outside the gene matches: 15. CDR1 is DFQATT, CDR2 SNEGSKA, per germline (reference sequence). CDR3 residues: CSANGAGLDGANEQFF. DNA of the CDR3: TGCAGTGCTAACGGGGCAGGACTAGATGGGGCCAATGAGCAGTTCTTC.

The chain couples TRBV7-2 to TRBJ2-7, with D perhaps matching TRBD2 (6 bases). The tail of the sequence fits TRBJ2-5 better, so the J call may be wrong. The CDR3 runs 14 residues. CDR1 and CDR2 from the germline V gene are SGHTA and FQGNSA. CDR3 in amino acids: CASSLRRRGETQYF. In DNA form, the CDR3 reads TGTGCCAGCAGCTTAAGGAGGCGGGGAGAGACCCAGTACTTC.

With respect to this clonotype: A much larger clonotype is one base distant, so this may be a read error. The chain recombines TRBV29-1 with TRBJ2-3, with D perhaps TRBD2 (5 bases). The CDR3 sequence is 15 residues long. Germline V gives CDR1 SQVTM, CDR2 ANQGSEA. CDR3 DNA sequence: TGCAGCTCGAGTAGTAGTGGGTCTAGCACAGATACGCGGTATTTT. It is translated as CSSSSSGSSTDTRYF.

This clonotype was seen only a few times. V gene TRBV28 combines with J gene TRBJ2-3; 9 bases align to TRBD2. The junction had 10 bases not matched to a gene; V was cut back by 8 bases and J by 4 bases. The CDR3 has 15 residues. From germline, CDR1 is MDHEN and CDR2 SYDVKM. The CDR3 DNA reads TGTGCCAGCGGGAGGGCGACTAGCGGATCAGATACGCAGTATTTT. Its protein product is CASGRATSGSDTQYF.